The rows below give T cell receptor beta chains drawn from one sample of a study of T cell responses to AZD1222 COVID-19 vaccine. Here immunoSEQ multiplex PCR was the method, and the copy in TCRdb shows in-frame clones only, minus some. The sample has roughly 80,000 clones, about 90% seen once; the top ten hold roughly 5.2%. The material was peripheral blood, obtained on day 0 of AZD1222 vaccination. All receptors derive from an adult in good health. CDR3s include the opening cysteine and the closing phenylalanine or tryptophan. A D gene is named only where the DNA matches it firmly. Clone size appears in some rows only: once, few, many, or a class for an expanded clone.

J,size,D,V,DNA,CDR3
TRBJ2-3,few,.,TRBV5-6,TGTGCCAGCAGCTTGATCGGAGATACGCAGTATTTT,CASSLIGDTQYF
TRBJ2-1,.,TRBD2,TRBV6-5,TGTGCCAGCAGTCGGGGACTAGAATACAATGAGCAGTTCTTC,CASSRGLEYNEQFF
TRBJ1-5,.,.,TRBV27,TGTGCCAGCAGTTTACGATTTGGTCAGCCCCAGCATTTT,CASSLRFGQPQHF
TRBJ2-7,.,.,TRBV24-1,TGTGCCACCAGTGATCCTAGGGACAACTCCTACGAGCAGTACTTC,CATSDPRDNSYEQYF
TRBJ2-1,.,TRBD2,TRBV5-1,TGCGCCAGCAGCTTTACCCTAGCGGACCTCTACAATGAGCAGTTCTTC,CASSFTLADLYNEQFF
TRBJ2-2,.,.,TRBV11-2,TGTGCCAGCAGCTTAGATTTCGCAGCCGGGGAGCTGTTTTTT,CASSLDFAAGELFF
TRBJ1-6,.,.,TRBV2,TGTGCCAGCATTCTGGACAGTAATTCACCCCTCCACTTT,CASILDSNSPLHF
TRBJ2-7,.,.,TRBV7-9,TGTGCCAGCAGCAATGACAGGCTCTACGAGCAGTACTTC,CASSNDRLYEQYF
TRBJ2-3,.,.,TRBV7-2,TGTGCCAGCAGCGTGGGAGTCGGAACAGATACGCAGTATTTT,CASSVGVGTDTQYF
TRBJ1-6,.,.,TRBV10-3,TGTGCCATCAGTGAGTCGTACAGTAATTCACCCCTCCACTTT,CAISESYSNSPLHF
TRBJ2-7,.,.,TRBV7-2,TGTGCCAGCAGCTTATACGGAAGCTCCTACGAGCAGTACTTC,CASSLYGSSYEQYF
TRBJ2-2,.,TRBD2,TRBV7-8,TGTGCCAGCAGCGCCCGAGGACTAGCCGGGGAGCTGTTTTTT,CASSARGLAGELFF
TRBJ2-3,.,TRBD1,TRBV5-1,TGCGCCAGCAGCCTGAGACAGGGGGTTACAGATACGCAGTATTTT,CASSLRQGVTDTQYF
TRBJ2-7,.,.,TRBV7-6,TGTGCCAGCAGCTTGGGACACGGATTGGGCGAGCAGTACTTC,CASSLGHGLGEQYF
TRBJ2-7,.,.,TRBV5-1,TGCGCCAGCAGCTTGTGGGGTCTTCCGGCTAGTGATACCTACGAGCAGTACTTC,CASSLWGLPASDTYEQYF
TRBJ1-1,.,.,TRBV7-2,TGTGCCAGCAGCTTACCGTTGGCGGCGAACACTGAAGCTTTCTTT,CASSLPLAANTEAFF
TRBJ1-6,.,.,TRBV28,TGTGCCAGCATGGCAGCGGGACCCCACTCACCCCTCCACTTT,CASMAAGPHSPLHF
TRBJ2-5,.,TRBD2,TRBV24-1,TGTGCCACCAGTGATTGGGTAGCGGGACGACAAGAGACCCAGTACTTC,CATSDWVAGRQETQYF
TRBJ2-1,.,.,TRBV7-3,TGTGCCAGCAGCGACGGCTTCCGGGCCTACAATGAGCAGTTCTTC,CASSDGFRAYNEQFF
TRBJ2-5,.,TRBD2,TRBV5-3,TGTGCCAGAAGCTTGACTAGCGGGAGGGATGCGGAGACCCAGTACTTC,CARSLTSGRDAETQYF
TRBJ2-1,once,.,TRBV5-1,TGCGCCAGCAGCTTGGGGCCCACAGGGTACTCCTACAATGAGCAGTTCTTC,CASSLGPTGYSYNEQFF
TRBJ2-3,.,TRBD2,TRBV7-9,TGTGCCAGCAGCTTGGGGGGACTAGAGCAGTATTTT,CASSLGGLEQYF
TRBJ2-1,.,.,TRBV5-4,TGTGCCAGCAGCTTGGTCCCCCATGAGCAGTTCTTC,CASSLVPHEQFF
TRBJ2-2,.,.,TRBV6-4,TGTGCCAGCAGTGACCAGGGGTTGTCCGGGGAGCTGTTTTTT,CASSDQGLSGELFF
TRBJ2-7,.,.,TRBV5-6,TGTGCCAGCAGCTTATCTGGTACGACCTACGAGCAGTACTTC,CASSLSGTTYEQYF
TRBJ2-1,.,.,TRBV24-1,TGTGCCACCAGTGCCGTTGGGGCCAACCCCTACAATGAGCAGTTCTTC,CATSAVGANPYNEQFF